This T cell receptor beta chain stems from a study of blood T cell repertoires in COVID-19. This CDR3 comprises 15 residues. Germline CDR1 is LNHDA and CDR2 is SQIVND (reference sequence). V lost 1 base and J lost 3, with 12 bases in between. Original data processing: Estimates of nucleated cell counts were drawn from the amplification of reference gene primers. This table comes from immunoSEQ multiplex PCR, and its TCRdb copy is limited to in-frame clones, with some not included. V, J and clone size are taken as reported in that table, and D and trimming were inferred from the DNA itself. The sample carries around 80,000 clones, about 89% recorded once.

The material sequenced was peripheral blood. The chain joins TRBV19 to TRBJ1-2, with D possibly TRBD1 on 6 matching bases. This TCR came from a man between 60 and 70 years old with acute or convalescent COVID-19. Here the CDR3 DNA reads TGTGCCAGTAGTATAGCCCCACAGGGTGACTATGGCTACACCTTC. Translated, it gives CASSIAPQGDYGYTF.